This entry lists 13 T cell receptor beta chains sequenced from one sample in a study of shared clonotypes between healthy human individuals. Here immunoSEQ multiplex PCR was the method, and the copy in TCRdb shows in-frame clones only, minus some. Altogether millions of clones are present, 90% to 95% being singletons, with the ten largest covering roughly 0.14%. Sequencing input: naive CD4+ T cells sorted from blood. Described subset: CD45RA+ positively selected. Receptors originate from a man aged 18 to 29 in good health.

The chain carries TRBV9 and TRBJ2-7; 10 nucleotides align to TRBD1. The length of the CDR3 is 15 residues. CDR1 and CDR2 (germline): SGDLS, YYNGEE. With V trimmed by 1 base and J by 3 bases, 4 bases remained unmatched. The DNA for the CDR3 is TGTGCCAGCAGCGTACAGACAGGGGGCCTCTACGAGCAGTACTTC. It yields the protein CASSVQTGGLYEQYF. Variable domain in full (rest from reference TRBV9 and TRBJ2-7): DSGVTQTPKHLITATGQRVTLRCSPRSGDLSVYWYQQSLDQGLQFLIQYYNGEERAKGNILERFSAQQFPDLHSELNLSSLELGDSALYFCASSVQTGGLYEQYFGPGTRLTVT.

This chain links TRBV9 with TRBJ2-5; weak D call: TRBD2 (6 bases). Trimming took off 4 bases at V and 1 base at J, with 17 bases between the two ends. CDR3 length equals 16 residues. The germline V gene has CDR1 SGDLS and CDR2 YYNGEE. The CDR3, as DNA: TGTGCCAGCAGCATTTGGTCCGGTAGCGGCCAAGAGACCCAGTACTTC. Amino acids: CASSIWSGSGQETQYF.

The chain recombines TRBV18 with TRBJ2-2, with 7 nucleotides matching TRBD1. CDR3 size: 16 residues. Germline V gene lookup returns CDR1 KGHSH and CDR2 LQKENI. V gave up 3 bases and J gave up 2 bases; unmatched junction bases: 6. CDR3 region: CASSPAQGSNTGELFF. The DNA for the CDR3 is TGTGCCAGCTCACCGGCACAGGGGAGTAACACCGGGGAGCTGTTTTTT.

This clone occurred a few times. V usage is TRBV7-2 and J usage is TRBJ2-5, with D hard to call. This CDR3 is built from 14 residues. Per the germline V gene, CDR1 is SGHTA and CDR2 is FQGNSA. V was pared by 4 bases and J by 0 bases, with 9 bases between. CDR3 residues: CASSWRGNQETQYF. DNA of the CDR3: TGTGCCAGCAGCTGGAGAGGTAACCAAGAGACCCAGTACTTC.

This chain links TRBV7-8 with TRBJ2-2; D unclear. Trimming took 4 bases from V and 0 from J, leaving 18 bases between them. CDR1 is SGHVS, CDR2 FQNEAQ, per germline. CDR3 size: 18 residues. DNA of the CDR3: TGTGCCAGCAGCTCTGGCGTCCCTTTTGTGTCGAACACCGGGGAGCTGTTTTTT. Amino acid sequence: CASSSGVPFVSNTGELFF.

The rearrangement uses TRBV9 and TRBJ2-7; D is uncertain. The V end lost 0 bases, the J end lost 2 bases, and 12 bases lay between the germline ends. This CDR3 contains 15 residues. Germline V gene sequence: CDR1 SGDLS, CDR2 YYNGEE. The CDR3 region is CASSVGYIGPYEQYF. The CDR3 nucleotides read TGTGCCAGCAGCGTAGGGTACATCGGACCCTACGAGCAGTACTTC.

The CDR3, as DNA: TGTGCCAGCACCGCGGCCACGTCCTACAATGAGCAGTTCTTC. This encodes CASTAATSYNEQFF. This chain uses TRBV27 with TRBJ2-1; unclear D gene. The CDR3 is 14 amino acids. The V gene lost 7 bases and the J gene lost 1 base, with 11 bases spanning the gap. Looked up from germline, CDR1 is MNHEY and CDR2 is SMNVEV (reference sequence).

The gene calls are TRBV11-2 and TRBJ2-5; D remains unclear. With 3 bases removed from V and 4 bases from J, the gap between germline ends came to 9 bases. The germline V gene has CDR1 SGHAT and CDR2 FQNNGV. There are 13 residues in the CDR3. The CDR3 nucleotides are TGTGCCAGCAGCTTGTTGACGAGAGAGACCCAGTACTTC. Translated: CASSLLTRETQYF.

The gene calls are TRBV7-8 and TRBJ2-2; TRBD2 matches 8 bases. Unmatched junction bases numbered 22, after V lost 9 bases and J lost 1 base. This CDR3 region has 20 residues. The germline CDR1 and CDR2 sequences are SGHVS and FQNEAQ. CDR3 residues: CASSITGGSGNLKNTGELFF. CDR3 sequence (DNA): TGTGCCAGTTCCATCACGGGGGGGAGCGGGAACCTCAAGAACACCGGGGAGCTGTTTTTT.

The chain joins TRBV5-4 to TRBJ2-1; 9 bases are shared with TRBD2. The V segment lost 1 base and the J segment 8 bases; nucleotides outside the gene matches: 4. Germline CDR1 SGHNT, CDR2 YYREEE (reference sequence). The CDR3 sequence is 14 residues long. As DNA, the CDR3 is TGTGCCAGCAGCTTGCGCGGGGGGGCGGATGAGCAGTTCTTC. The encoded protein is CASSLRGGADEQFF.

The gene calls are TRBV10-3 and TRBJ2-4; no reliable D call. Germline V lookup: CDR1 ENHRY, CDR2 SYGVKD. The CDR3 length is 15 residues. V lost 0 bases to trimming and J lost 0 bases, with 6 bases between them. For the CDR3, the DNA is TGTGCCATCAGTGAGTCGAATCGAGCCAAAAACATTCAGTACTTC. Its protein product is CAISESNRAKNIQYF.

This clone was recorded once. The chain joins TRBV29-1 to TRBJ1-1; D is possibly TRBD1 (5 bases). Germline V lookup: CDR1 SQVTM, CDR2 ANQGSEA. The CDR3 sequence is 13 residues long. The germline V and J ends were trimmed by 7 bases and 2 bases, with 14 bases remaining between them. CDR3 nucleotide sequence: TGCAGCGCCAAGGACGGGGGAAACACTGAAGCTTTCTTT. Protein product: CSAKDGGNTEAFF.

The chain combines TRBV27 with TRBJ2-7; 10 bases agree with TRBD1. The CDR3 consists of 15 residues. Germline loops: CDR1 MNHEY, CDR2 SMNVEV (reference sequence). Trimming took 5 bases from V and 2 from J; bases not matched to a gene: 6. The CDR3 loop reads CASSGGTGDTYEQYF. Written as DNA, the CDR3 is TGTGCCAGCAGTGGAGGGACAGGGGATACCTACGAGCAGTACTTC.